The 30 T cell receptor beta chains below all came from one sample that was sequenced in a study of cytomegalovirus exposure and HLA in healthy donors (TCRdb year 2017). Libraries were constructed by the immunoSEQ multiplex PCR assay. The multiplex PCR relied on a mix of 60 forward primers for TCR Vbeta segments and 13 reverse primers for TCR Jbeta segments. This immuneACCESS table, as held by TCRdb, lists in-frame sequences with V and J called but not all clones. Of the missing ones, under half trace to an unresolved V gene in checked studies; the others have no known cause. The sample table holds roughly 190,000 clones, of which approximately 81% were seen once. The top ten clonotypes cover approximately 3.9% of the sample. Sequencing input: PBMCs. The receptors shown here come from a man aged 45-60 years in good health and CMV-seronegative.

The chain links TRBV19 to TRBJ1-1; no clear D. The CDR3 is made up of 13 amino acids. V shed 4 bases and J shed 13 bases, with 19 bases lying between them. Germline V gene lookup returns CDR1 LNHDA and CDR2 SQIVND (reference sequence). The chain's CDR3 is CASSTRGGIGGFF. For the CDR3, the DNA is TGTGCCAGTAGTACCCGAGGAGGCATTGGAGGTTTCTTT.

V gene TRBV7-3 combines with J gene TRBJ2-7; 8 bases are shared with TRBD2. This CDR3 contains 14 residues. V lost 6 bases to trimming and J lost 2 bases; unmatched junction nucleotides: 6. Looked up from germline, CDR1 is SGHTA and CDR2 is FQGTGA. The CDR3 coding sequence is TGTGCCAGCAGTCCGGGGGGGAGTCCCTACGAGCAGTACTTC. It translates to CASSPGGSPYEQYF.

The rearrangement joins TRBV5-6 to TRBJ1-6, with D possibly matching TRBD1 (5 bases). CDR3 length equals 17 residues. The V end lost 1 base, the J end lost 7 bases, and 18 bases lay between the germline ends. Germline CDR1 and CDR2: SGHDT and YYEEEE. The CDR3 reads CASSLKGSQLYNSPLHF. CDR3 in DNA: TGTGCCAGCAGCTTGAAGGGGTCCCAACTGTACAATTCACCCCTCCACTTT.

This chain connects TRBV7-9 to TRBJ1-1, with a weak D call TRBD1 (5 bases). Deletions cut 5 bases from V and 11 bases from J, with 9 bases between. The CDR3 covers 10 residues. Germline lookup yields CDR1 SEHNR and CDR2 FQNEAQ (reference sequence). CDR3 sequence (DNA): TGTGCCAGCAGCCGGACAAGGGCTTTCTTT. The encoded protein is CASSRTRAFF.

The V and J genes are TRBV5-1 and TRBJ2-2, with D perhaps TRBD1 (6 bases). The CDR3 loop spans 15 amino acids. Trimming pared 0 bases from V and 4 bases from J, leaving 10 bases between. Germline assignment: CDR1 SGHRS and CDR2 YFSETQ. CDR3 sequence (DNA): TGCGCCAGCAGCTTGGTACAGGGACCCACCGGGGAGCTGTTTTTT. Its protein is CASSLVQGPTGELFF.

V gene TRBV27 combines with J gene TRBJ1-5, with D tentatively TRBD1 (6 bases). This CDR3 is built from 14 residues. The germline V gene has CDR1 MNHEY and CDR2 SMNVEV (reference sequence). The V end was cut by 6 bases, the J end by 2 bases, with 11 bases between. CDR3 nucleotide sequence: TGTGCCAGCAGGCCGGGACATCGCAATCAGCCCCAGCATTTT. It yields the protein CASRPGHRNQPQHF.

The chain uses TRBV7-2 and TRBJ2-7, with D uncertain. Looked up from germline, CDR1 is SGHTA and CDR2 is FQGNSA. The CDR3 is 13 amino acids. Trimming cost V 5 bases and J 6 bases, with 14 bases left between them. In DNA, the CDR3 is TGTGCCAGCAGCCTCTTGGGCCTGGGCGAGCAGTACTTC. It encodes CASSLLGLGEQYF.

V gene TRBV9 combines with J gene TRBJ2-3; TRBD1 might be the D (5 bases). The CDR3 covers 14 residues. The germline V and J ends were trimmed by 3 bases and 4 bases, with 12 bases remaining between them. In germline, CDR1 is SGDLS, CDR2 YYNGEE. The CDR3 loop is CASSDGQGSDTQYF. The CDR3 DNA is TGTGCCAGCAGCGACGGGCAGGGTTCAGATACGCAGTATTTT. The full variable domain, completed using reference TRBV9 and TRBJ2-3, is DSGVTQTPKHLITATGQRVTLRCSPRSGDLSVYWYQQSLDQGLQFLIQYYNGEERAKGNILERFSAQQFPDLHSELNLSSLELGDSALYFCASSDGQGSDTQYFGPGTRLTVL.

This clone came up once. J is TRBJ1-1 and V is TRBV19; D gene uncertain. In germline, CDR1 is LNHDA, CDR2 SQIVND (reference sequence). V was clipped by 8 bases and J by 6 bases, with 10 bases between them. The CDR3 length is 11 residues. The CDR3 here is CASRGSSEAFF. For the CDR3, the DNA is TGTGCCAGTCGGGGTTCTTCTGAAGCTTTCTTT.

V gene TRBV9 combines with J gene TRBJ2-3; D is undetermined. Germline V gene sequence: CDR1 SGDLS, CDR2 YYNGEE. The V and J ends lost 4 bases and 2 bases respectively, with 5 bases between them. The CDR3 spans 12 residues. CDR3 sequence reads: CASSRYTDTQYF. In nucleotides, the CDR3 is TGTGCCAGCAGCCGGTACACAGATACGCAGTATTTT.

This chain uses TRBV6-6 with TRBJ2-2, with a weak D call TRBD2 (6 bases). V was trimmed by 5 bases and J by 7 bases, leaving 8 bases between them. The CDR3 spans 12 residues. From germline, CDR1 is MNHNY and CDR2 SVGAGI (reference sequence). CDR3 coding DNA: TGTGCCAGCAGTACGGAGGGCGGGGAGCTGTTTTTT. This codes for CASSTEGGELFF.

The chain has TRBV27 and TRBJ1-4; D not certain. Germline V gene sequence: CDR1 MNHEY, CDR2 SMNVEV (reference sequence). V lost 5 bases and J 8 bases, leaving 15 bases between the germline ends. This CDR3 spans 14 amino acids. The CDR3 spells CASSTGRRVEKLFF. CDR3 coding DNA: TGTGCCAGCAGTACGGGAAGAAGGGTAGAAAAACTGTTTTTT.

The chain has TRBV9 and TRBJ2-7; 8 bases line up with TRBD1. Trimming removed 3 bases from V and 2 bases from J; junction bases left unmatched: 10. CDR1 and CDR2 from the germline V gene are SGDLS and YYNGEE. This CDR3 is built from 16 residues. As DNA, the CDR3 is TGTGCCAGCAGCGGAAGAATTGGACAGGGTACCTACGAGCAGTACTTC. As protein: CASSGRIGQGTYEQYF.

The chain has TRBV14 and TRBJ2-3; TRBD1 agrees at 8 bases. J gave up 4 bases and V 2 bases, and 8 bases lay outside the gene matches. The CDR3 contains 16 residues. Looked up from germline, CDR1 is SGHDN and CDR2 is FVKESK. The CDR3 region is CASSQHLDRGADTQYF. As DNA, the CDR3 is TGTGCCAGCAGCCAACACCTCGACAGGGGAGCAGATACGCAGTATTTT.

The sample holds one count of this clone. The rearrangement joins TRBV9 to TRBJ1-5; 9 bases agree with TRBD1. Germline lookup yields CDR1 SGDLS and CDR2 YYNGEE. This CDR3 has 14 residues. V gave up 3 bases and J gave up 6 bases; unmatched junction bases: 4. CDR3 in amino acids: CASSDGTGLQPQHF. The CDR3 DNA reads TGTGCCAGCAGCGACGGGACAGGGCTTCAGCCCCAGCATTTT.

This clone was counted only a few times. This rearrangement joins TRBV27 to TRBJ2-2; TRBD2 might be the D (5 bases). From germline, CDR1 is MNHEY and CDR2 SMNVEV (reference sequence). V dropped 2 bases and J dropped 6 bases, with 16 bases sitting between them. This CDR3 contains 16 residues. The CDR3 DNA is TGTGCCAGCAGTTTACGACCCCGGGGTAGCTCCGGGGAGCTGTTTTTT. Its protein is CASSLRPRGSSGELFF.

The chain joins TRBV19 to TRBJ2-5; tentatively, D is TRBD1 (5 bases). Trimming cost V 3 bases and J 4 bases, with 12 bases left between them. The CDR3 covers 14 residues. Germline CDR1 and CDR2: LNHDA and SQIVND (reference sequence). CDR3 protein: CASSIGAGRETQYF. Written as DNA, the CDR3 is TGTGCCAGTAGTATTGGGGCAGGGCGAGAGACCCAGTACTTC.

The gene calls are TRBV28 and TRBJ1-5; possible D gene TRBD1, 5 bases. The CDR3 covers 14 residues. Trimming removed 7 bases from V and 0 bases from J, with 10 bases in between. Germline V gene lookup returns CDR1 MDHEN and CDR2 SYDVKM. CDR3 sequence (DNA): TGTGCCAGCACCGCAGGGAATAGCAATCAGCCCCAGCATTTT. Its protein product is CASTAGNSNQPQHF. The full variable domain, completed using reference TRBV28 and TRBJ1-5, is DVKVTQSSRYLVKRTGEKVFLECVQDMDHENMFWYRQDPGLGLRLIYFSYDVKMKEKGDIPEGYSVSREKKERFSLILESASTNQTSMYLCASTAGNSNQPQHFGDGTRLSIL.

This sequence joins TRBV19 and TRBJ2-5; TRBD1 might be the D (7 bases). The CDR3 totals 13 residues. Germline V gene lookup returns CDR1 LNHDA and CDR2 SQIVND (reference sequence). The V and J ends lost 6 bases and 2 bases respectively, with 10 bases between them. CDR3 DNA: TGTGCCAGTAGCTCAGGGGGGCAAGAGACCCAGTACTTC. Residues: CASSSGGQETQYF.

The rearrangement links TRBV9 to TRBJ2-3; tentative D call: TRBD2 (5 bases). V was trimmed by 3 bases and J by 5 bases, leaving 13 bases between them. The CDR3 loop spans 14 amino acids. CDR1 SGDLS and CDR2 YYNGEE come from the germline V gene. CDR3 loop: CASSGPWTGDTQYF. DNA for the CDR3: TGTGCCAGCAGCGGCCCTTGGACTGGAGATACGCAGTATTTT.

This chain links TRBV19 with TRBJ1-1, with 7 bases that match TRBD1. The germline CDR1 and CDR2 sequences are LNHDA and SQIVND (reference sequence). The ends lost 3 bases at V and 0 bases at J; junction bases unmatched: 4. The CDR3 spans 15 residues. CDR3 nucleotides: TGTGCCAGTAGTATGCGGGACAGAATGAACACTGAAGCTTTCTTT. It encodes CASSMRDRMNTEAFF.

The chain is built from TRBV11-2 and TRBJ2-1, with 8 bases aligning to TRBD2. Germline V gene sequence: CDR1 SGHAT, CDR2 FQNNGV. After removal of 4 bases from V and 10 bases from J, the junction contained 12 bases not matched to a gene. The CDR3 runs to 15 residues. CDR3 sequence reads: CASSYPGLVRGEQFF. CDR3 nucleotides: TGTGCCAGCAGCTATCCGGGACTAGTCAGGGGAGAGCAGTTCTTC.

Here the CDR3 DNA reads TGTGCCAGCAGTTTCCGGGTCGCAAGGGGGCCCTTTAACTATGGCTACACCTTC. Residues: CASSFRVARGPFNYGYTF. The V gene is TRBV27, the J gene TRBJ1-2; 7 bases line up with TRBD1. Germline V gene lookup returns CDR1 MNHEY and CDR2 SMNVEV (reference sequence). Unmatched junction bases numbered 14, after V lost 3 bases and J lost 1 base. The CDR3 is 18 amino acids.

This chain uses TRBV18 with TRBJ1-5; 9 bases map to TRBD1. Germline CDR1 reads KGHSH; CDR2 reads LQKENI. Losses at the gene ends were 3 bases for V and 8 bases for J; bases not matched to a gene: 5. The CDR3 has 14 residues. The CDR3 loop reads CASSPTRDREPQHF. The CDR3 DNA follows: TGTGCCAGCTCACCGACCCGGGACAGGGAGCCCCAGCATTTT.

In the case of this clone: Relative to the germline gene, one junction end is altered; a read error may explain this. CDR3 sequence reads: CASSPPGLSTDTQYF. DNA for the CDR3: TGTGCCAGCAGCCCGCCGGGATTGAGCACGGATACGCAGTATTTT. The rearrangement uses TRBV7-6 and TRBJ2-3; the D gene is possibly TRBD2 (5 bases). Germline CDR1 and CDR2: SGHVS and FNYEAQ. The CDR3 extends over 15 amino acids.

The chain carries TRBV5-6 and TRBJ2-5, with 7 bases that match TRBD2. Trimming cost V 4 bases and J 4 bases; bases outside gene matches: 1. The germline V gene has CDR1 SGHDT and CDR2 YYEEEE. The CDR3 contains 12 residues. The CDR3 DNA follows: TGTGCCAGCAGCCCGGGGGGAGAGACCCAGTACTTC. Protein sequence: CASSPGGETQYF.

V and J are TRBV30 and TRBJ2-7, with 10 bases aligning to TRBD1. V gave up 2 bases and J gave up 1 base; unmatched junction bases: 5. CDR1 is GTSNPN and CDR2 is SVGIG in the germline V gene (reference sequence). The CDR3 sequence is 15 residues long. The CDR3 nucleotides are TGTGCCTGGAGTTCGACAGGGGGCGCGTCCTACGAGCAGTACTTC. Its translation is CAWSSTGGASYEQYF.

The V and J genes are TRBV7-9 and TRBJ2-5; D remains ambiguous. The CDR3 sequence is 13 residues long. CDR1 and CDR2 from the germline V gene are SEHNR and FQNEAQ (reference sequence). V lost 6 bases and J lost 4, with 12 bases in between. The CDR3 DNA reads as TGTGCCAGCAGTATGAACAGTCGAGAGACCCAGTACTTC. Protein sequence: CASSMNSRETQYF.

V is TRBV18 and J is TRBJ1-1, with D perhaps TRBD1 (6 bases). V lost 4 bases and J lost 6, with 9 bases in between. CDR3 length: 12 residues. CDR1 and CDR2 (germline): KGHSH, LQKENI. CDR3 in DNA: TGTGCCAGCTCACTGGGGGCCTCTGAAGCTTTCTTT. As protein: CASSLGASEAFF.

The chain carries TRBV7-2 and TRBJ1-3; TRBD1 matches 7 bases. The CDR3 is 14 residues long. Trimming took 8 bases from V and 0 from J; bases not matched to a gene: 4. CDR1 is SGHTA, CDR2 FQGNSA, per germline. Here the CDR3 reads CASGQASSGNTIYF. The CDR3 DNA follows: TGTGCCAGCGGACAGGCGTCCTCTGGAAACACCATATATTTT.